Each of the 4 T cell receptor beta chains below was sequenced from the same sample in a study of blood T cells in healthy people across ages. The authors ran a second PCR of about 6 to 11 cycles using a sample-barcoded 5' primer and a J-beta primer mix. TCRdb reprocessed the 5' RACE reads via MiXCR and lists one record per CDR3 protein. The sample consists of under 1,100,000 distinct CDR3 sequences, 20% to 25% of them appearing once. The same sample was also used in a study of T cells of mothers and their children.

The source material was blood. These receptors all come from a girl aged 2 to 9 in good health.

This clonotype was counted ten times or more. The chain employs TRBV29-1 and TRBJ2-7; no reliable D call. The CDR3 has 11 residues. Germline V gene lookup returns CDR1 SQVTM and CDR2 ANQGSEA. V gave up 4 bases and J gave up 4 bases, with 8 bases separating them. CDR3 DNA: TGCAGCGTTGCTGGTGAATACGAGCAGTACTTC. Translated, it gives CSVAGEYEQYF.

This chain connects TRBV27 to TRBJ1-2, with D tentatively TRBD1 (6 bases). CDR1 is MNHEY, CDR2 SMNVEV, per germline (reference sequence). V was trimmed by 5 bases and J by 7 bases, leaving 17 bases between them. CDR3 length: 14 residues. CDR3 residues: CASSLQGELGGYTF. DNA for the CDR3: TGTGCCAGCAGTCTACAGGGAGAGCTGGGTGGCTACACCTTC.

Only a few counts were recorded for this clonotype. J is TRBJ2-1 and V is TRBV12-3 or TRBV12-4; D unresolved. V was clipped by 5 bases and J by 5 bases, with 13 bases between them. The CDR3 has 14 residues. The CDR3 bases are TGTGCCAGCAGTCGTCGCATCGACCACAATGAGCAGTTCTTC. Its protein is CASSRRIDHNEQFF.

This clonotype was found a few times. The chain joins TRBV2 to TRBJ1-6; D remains ambiguous. Trimming shortened V by 8 bases and J by 8 bases, and 16 bases separated the two germline ends. Looked up from germline, CDR1 is SNHLY and CDR2 is FYNNEI. The CDR3 extends over 14 amino acids. The CDR3 nucleotides are TGTGCCAGCTCAACCCGGGGTGGTGATTCACCCCTCCACTTT. This sequence encodes CASSTRGGDSPLHF.